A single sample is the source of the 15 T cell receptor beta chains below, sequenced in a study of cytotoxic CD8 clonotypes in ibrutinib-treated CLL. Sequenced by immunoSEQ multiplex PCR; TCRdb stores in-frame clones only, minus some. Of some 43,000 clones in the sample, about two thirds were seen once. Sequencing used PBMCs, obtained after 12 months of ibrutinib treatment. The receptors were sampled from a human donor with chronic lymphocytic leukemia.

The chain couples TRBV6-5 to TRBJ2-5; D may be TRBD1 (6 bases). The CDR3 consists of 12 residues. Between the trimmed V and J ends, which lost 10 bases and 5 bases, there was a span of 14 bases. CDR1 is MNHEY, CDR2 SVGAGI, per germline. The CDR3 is CATGSGVETQYF. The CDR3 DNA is TGTGCCACGGGTTCAGGGGTGGAGACCCAGTACTTC.

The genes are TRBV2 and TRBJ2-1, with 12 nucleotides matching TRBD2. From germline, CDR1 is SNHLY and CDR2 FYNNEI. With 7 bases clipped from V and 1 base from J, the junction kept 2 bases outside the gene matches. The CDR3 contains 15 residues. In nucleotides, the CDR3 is TGTGCCAGCAAAACTAGCGGGGGGTCCTACAATGAGCAGTTCTTC. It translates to CASKTSGGSYNEQFF.

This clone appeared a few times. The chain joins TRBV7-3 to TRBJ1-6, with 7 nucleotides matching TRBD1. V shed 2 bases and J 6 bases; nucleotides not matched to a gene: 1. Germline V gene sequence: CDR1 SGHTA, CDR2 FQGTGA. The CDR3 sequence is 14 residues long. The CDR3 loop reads CASSLGTANSPLHF. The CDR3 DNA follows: TGTGCCAGCAGCTTAGGGACAGCTAATTCACCCCTCCACTTT.

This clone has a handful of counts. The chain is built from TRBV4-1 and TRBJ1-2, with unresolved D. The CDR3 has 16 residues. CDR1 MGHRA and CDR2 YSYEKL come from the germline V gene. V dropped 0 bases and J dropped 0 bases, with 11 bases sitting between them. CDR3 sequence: CASSQDYGSANYGYTF. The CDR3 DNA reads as TGCGCCAGCAGCCAAGATTACGGATCAGCTAACTATGGCTACACCTTC.

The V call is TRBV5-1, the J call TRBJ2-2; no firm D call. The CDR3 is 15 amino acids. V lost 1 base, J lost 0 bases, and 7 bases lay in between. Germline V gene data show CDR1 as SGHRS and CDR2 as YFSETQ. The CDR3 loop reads CASSLLTANTGELFF. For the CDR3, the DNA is TGCGCCAGCAGCTTGTTAACAGCGAACACCGGGGAGCTGTTTTTT.

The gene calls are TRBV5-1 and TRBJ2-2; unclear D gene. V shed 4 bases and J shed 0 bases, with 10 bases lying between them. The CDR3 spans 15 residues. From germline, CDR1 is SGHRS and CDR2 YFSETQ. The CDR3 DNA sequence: TGCGCCAGCAGCCCGACTTTCGCGAACACCGGGGAGCTGTTTTTT. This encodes CASSPTFANTGELFF. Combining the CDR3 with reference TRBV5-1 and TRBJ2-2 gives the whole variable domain KAGVTQTPRYLIKTRGQQVTLSCSPISGHRSVSWYQQTPGQGLQFLFEYFSETQRNKGNFPGRFSGRQFSNSRSEMNVSTLELGDSALYLCASSPTFANTGELFFGEGSRLTVL.

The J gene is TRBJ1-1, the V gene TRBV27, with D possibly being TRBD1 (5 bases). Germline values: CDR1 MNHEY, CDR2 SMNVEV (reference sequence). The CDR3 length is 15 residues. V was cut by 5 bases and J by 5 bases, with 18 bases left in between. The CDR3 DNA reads TGTGCCAGCAGTGACCAGGACGCCCGGGGGACTGAAGCTTTCTTT. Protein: CASSDQDARGTEAFF.

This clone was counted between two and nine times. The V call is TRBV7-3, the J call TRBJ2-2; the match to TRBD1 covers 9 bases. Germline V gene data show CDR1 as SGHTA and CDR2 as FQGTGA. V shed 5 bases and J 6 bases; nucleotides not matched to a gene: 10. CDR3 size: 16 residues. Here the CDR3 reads CASSPQGASSPGELFF. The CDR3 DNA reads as TGTGCCAGCAGCCCACAGGGGGCCTCATCTCCCGGGGAGCTGTTTTTT.

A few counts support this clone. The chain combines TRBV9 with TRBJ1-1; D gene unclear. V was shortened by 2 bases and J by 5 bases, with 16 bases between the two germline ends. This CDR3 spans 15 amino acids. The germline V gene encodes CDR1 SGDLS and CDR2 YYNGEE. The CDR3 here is CASSVEVHSGTEAFF. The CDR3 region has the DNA TGTGCCAGCAGCGTTGAGGTCCACTCAGGAACTGAAGCTTTCTTT.

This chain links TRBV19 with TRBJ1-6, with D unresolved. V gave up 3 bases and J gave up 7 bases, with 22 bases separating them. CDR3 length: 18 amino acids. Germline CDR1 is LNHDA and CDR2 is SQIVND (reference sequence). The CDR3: CASSMVKGPHIVNSPLHF. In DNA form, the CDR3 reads TGTGCCAGTAGTATGGTTAAGGGCCCTCATATTGTAAATTCACCCCTCCACTTT.

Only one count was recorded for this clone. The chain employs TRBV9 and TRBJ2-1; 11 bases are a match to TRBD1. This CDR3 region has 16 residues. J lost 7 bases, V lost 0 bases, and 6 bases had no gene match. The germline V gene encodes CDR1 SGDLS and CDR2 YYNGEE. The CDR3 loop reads CASSVEGDRGWNEQFF. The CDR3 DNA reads TGTGCCAGCAGCGTAGAAGGGGACAGGGGGTGGAATGAGCAGTTCTTC. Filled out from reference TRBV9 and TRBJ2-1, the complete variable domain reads DSGVTQTPKHLITATGQRVTLRCSPRSGDLSVYWYQQSLDQGLQFLIQYYNGEERAKGNILERFSAQQFPDLHSELNLSSLELGDSALYFCASSVEGDRGWNEQFFGPGTRLTVL.

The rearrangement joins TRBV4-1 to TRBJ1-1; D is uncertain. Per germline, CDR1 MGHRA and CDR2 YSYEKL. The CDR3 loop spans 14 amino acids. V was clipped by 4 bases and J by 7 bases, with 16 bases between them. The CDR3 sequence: CASSPPRGPLEAFF. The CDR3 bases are TGCGCCAGCAGCCCCCCCCGAGGCCCGCTTGAAGCTTTCTTT.

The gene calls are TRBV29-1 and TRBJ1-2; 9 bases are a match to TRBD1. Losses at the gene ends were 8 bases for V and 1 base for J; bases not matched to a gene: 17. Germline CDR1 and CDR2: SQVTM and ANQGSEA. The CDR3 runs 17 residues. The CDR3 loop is CSIRSGGTGNVNYGYTF. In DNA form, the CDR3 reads TGCAGCATTCGAAGTGGCGGGACAGGGAATGTTAACTATGGCTACACCTTC.

The CDR3 protein is CASSEKGWPYEQYF. CDR3 in DNA: TGTGCCAGCAGTGAAAAGGGGTGGCCCTACGAGCAGTACTTC. V usage is TRBV25-1 and J usage is TRBJ2-7, with D possibly matching TRBD1 (5 bases). The CDR3 length is 14 residues. Germline loops: CDR1 MGHDK, CDR2 SYGVNS. Between the trimmed V and J ends, which lost 2 bases and 2 bases, there was a span of 10 bases.

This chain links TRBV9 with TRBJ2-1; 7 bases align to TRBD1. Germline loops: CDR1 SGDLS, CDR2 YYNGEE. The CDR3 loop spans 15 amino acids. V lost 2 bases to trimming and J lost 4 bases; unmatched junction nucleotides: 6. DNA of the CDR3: TGTGCCAGCAGCGTCCGGGACAGTCCATACAATGAGCAGTTCTTC. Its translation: CASSVRDSPYNEQFF.